There are a few counts of the clone carrying this TCR beta chain. Authors' processing steps: The assay estimated nucleated cells by amplifying reference gene primers. TCRdb's table, derived via immunoSEQ multiplex PCR, lists solely in-frame clones and lacks some. That table furnishes V, J and clone size, whereas the DNA furnished D and trimming. The sample holds around 190,000 clones, 70% to 90% seen once. These data originate in a study of blood T cell repertoires in COVID-19. Across the whole study: Samples representing acute and convalescent COVID-19 were sourced from the United States, Italy and Spain.

Trimming pared 1 base from V and 4 bases from J, leaving 7 bases between. Germline lookup yields CDR1 WNHNN and CDR2 SYGVQD (reference sequence). This CDR3 comprises 14 residues. Sequencing input: peripheral blood. The chain joins TRBV10-1 to TRBJ2-2, with D perhaps matching TRBD1 (6 bases). The TCR was taken from a man aged 50 or older with active or convalescent COVID-19. CDR3 amino acids: CASSEYRATGELFF. CDR3 nucleotides: TGCGCCAGCAGTGAGTACAGGGCCACCGGGGAGCTGTTTTTT.